The 18 T cell receptor beta chains below were found in one sample sequenced in a study of identical twins. From the 5' RACE reads, TCRdb called clonotypes with MiXCR, one entry per CDR3 protein. The sample gives around 1.7 million distinct CDR3 sequences, 25% to 35% of which show up once; about 0.3% is in the top ten. The sample consisted of cord blood. The receptors shown here come from a newborn girl in good health.

The chain carries TRBV13 and TRBJ2-1; D not resolved. This CDR3 contains 15 residues. The germline V and J ends were trimmed by 0 bases and 6 bases, with 12 bases remaining between them. CDR1 PRHDT and CDR2 FYEKMQ come from the germline V gene (reference sequence). In DNA, the CDR3 is TGTGCCAGCAGCTTAGGCTTAGGGCTAAGCAATGAGCAGTTCTTC. Amino acids: CASSLGLGLSNEQFF.

Worth noting for this clonotype: A junction boundary mismatches the germline segment, possibly from a read error. CDR3 amino acids: CSASAGAHKNIRYF. CDR3 in DNA: TGCAGTGCTAGCGCAGGGGCACACAAAAACATTCGGTACTTC. The chain combines TRBV20-1 with TRBJ2-4, with D perhaps matching TRBD1 (6 bases). The CDR3 runs 14 residues. CDR1 is DFQATT and CDR2 is SNEGSKA in the germline V gene (reference sequence).

The genes are TRBV20-1 and TRBJ1-2, with D perhaps matching TRBD1 (5 bases). CDR3 length: 12 residues. The germline gives CDR1 DFQATT, CDR2 SNEGSKA (reference sequence). Trimming removed 1 base from V and 7 bases from J, with 10 bases in between. The CDR3 sequence: CSARGGHLGYTF. CDR3 nucleotide sequence: TGCAGTGCTAGAGGTGGACACCTTGGCTACACCTTC.

For the CDR3, the DNA is TGTGCCAGCAGTTCGGTGTCGGGGACTTCCCCATACAATGAGCAGTTCTTC. It is translated as CASSSVSGTSPYNEQFF. The gene calls are TRBV28 and TRBJ2-1; D possibly corresponds to TRBD2 (6 bases). In germline, CDR1 is MDHEN, CDR2 SYDVKM. The CDR3 length is 17 residues. V lost 4 bases and J lost 4, with 20 bases in between.

The chain links TRBV3-1 to TRBJ2-1; 8 bases agree with TRBD2. V gave up 0 bases and J gave up 6 bases; unmatched junction bases: 7. The CDR3 consists of 16 residues. The germline V gene has CDR1 LGHDT and CDR2 YNNKEL (reference sequence). The CDR3 DNA is TGTGCCAGCAGCCAAGATCCCAGCGGGAGCGGCAATGAGCAGTTCTTC. It codes for CASSQDPSGSGNEQFF.

About this clonotype itself: With a much larger clone just one base away, this may be a read error. The rearrangement joins TRBV29-1 to TRBJ2-7; D possibly matches TRBD1 or TRBD2 (5 bases each). The J call may be wrong; the DNA end is better matched by TRBJ2-5. Germline lookup yields CDR1 SQVTM and CDR2 ANQGSEA. CDR3 size: 13 residues. CDR3 region: CSVEGGTEETQYF. The CDR3 nucleotides are TGCAGCGTTGAAGGGGGGACGGAAGAGACCCAGTACTTC.

This clonotype came up a few times. The chain links TRBV7-9 to TRBJ1-2, with a tentative D call TRBD1 (6 bases). This CDR3 comprises 15 residues. Germline V CDR1 and CDR2: SEHNR, FQNEAQ (reference sequence). Trimming pared 3 bases from V and 2 bases from J, leaving 13 bases between. The CDR3 loop reads CASSLTGAGNYGYTF. The CDR3 nucleotides read TGTGCCAGCAGCTTGACGGGGGCTGGGAACTATGGCTACACCTTC.

This clonotype was counted between two and nine times. V and J are TRBV20-1 and TRBJ1-2; the D gene is possibly TRBD1 (5 bases). V was shortened by 6 bases and J by 0 bases, with 11 bases between the two germline ends. The CDR3 runs 13 residues. Germline CDR1 and CDR2: DFQATT and SNEGSKA (reference sequence). CDR3 in amino acids: CSAGDRPNYGYTF. Written as DNA, the CDR3 is TGCAGTGCCGGGGACCGCCCTAACTATGGCTACACCTTC.

The sample holds many counts of this clonotype. J is TRBJ2-7 and V is TRBV9; D is ambiguous. Trimming pared 0 bases from V and 1 base from J, leaving 11 bases between. Germline values: CDR1 SGDLS, CDR2 YYNGEE. The CDR3 consists of 15 residues. CDR3: CASSVDIGYSYEQYF. As DNA, the CDR3 is TGTGCCAGCAGCGTAGATATTGGCTATTCCTACGAGCAGTACTTC. The full variable domain, in which reference TRBV9 and TRBJ2-7 provide the parts outside the CDR3, is DSGVTQTPKHLITATGQRVTLRCSPRSGDLSVYWYQQSLDQGLQFLIQYYNGEERAKGNILERFSAQQFPDLHSELNLSSLELGDSALYFCASSVDIGYSYEQYFGPGTRLTVT.

V and J are TRBV14 and TRBJ2-1; TRBD2 agrees at 11 bases. The CDR3 is 17 residues long. Losses at the gene ends were 4 bases for V and 3 bases for J; bases not matched to a gene: 8. Germline assignment: CDR1 SGHDN and CDR2 FVKESK. The CDR3: CASSPELAGVYYNEQFF. The DNA of the CDR3 is TGTGCCAGCAGCCCGGAACTAGCGGGAGTTTACTACAATGAGCAGTTCTTC. The complete variable domain, with remaining parts taken from reference TRBV14 and TRBJ2-1, reads EAGVTQFPSHSVIEKGQTVTLRCDPISGHDNLYWYRRVMGKEIKFLLHFVKESKQDESGMPNNRFLAERTGGTYSTLKVQPAELEDSGVYFCASSPELAGVYYNEQFFGPGTRLTVL.

This chain links TRBV10-3 with TRBJ2-7; D is possibly TRBD1 (5 bases). The CDR3 runs to 15 residues. CDR1 is ENHRY, CDR2 SYGVKD, per germline. Trimming stripped 3 bases from V and 0 bases from J, with 12 bases between. The CDR3 DNA reads as TGTGCCATCAGTGACATCAGGGATAGCTCCTACGAGCAGTACTTC. Translating gives CAISDIRDSSYEQYF.

This chain connects TRBV5-1 to TRBJ2-3; D is undetermined. The V end lost 0 bases, the J end lost 4 bases, and 9 bases lay between the germline ends. Germline V CDR1 and CDR2: SGHRS, YFSETQ. This CDR3 has 14 amino acids. CDR3 sequence: CASSLAYGPDTQYF. CDR3 nucleotide sequence: TGCGCCAGCAGCTTGGCCTACGGCCCAGATACGCAGTATTTT. Filled out from reference TRBV5-1 and TRBJ2-3, the complete variable domain reads KAGVTQTPRYLIKTRGQQVTLSCSPISGHRSVSWYQQTPGQGLQFLFEYFSETQRNKGNFPGRFSGRQFSNSRSEMNVSTLELGDSALYLCASSLAYGPDTQYFGPGTRLTVL.

This clonotype was counted a few times. This chain links TRBV15 with TRBJ2-1, with 9 bases aligning to TRBD2. The CDR3 sequence is 13 residues long. Per germline, CDR1 LNHNV and CDR2 YYDKDF (reference sequence). V gave up 3 bases and J gave up 6 bases; unmatched junction bases: 0. As DNA, the CDR3 is TGTGCCACCAGCAGGGGACTAGCCAATGAGCAGTTCTTC. Amino acid sequence: CATSRGLANEQFF.

The count of this clonotype is one. This may be a read error, as it is one base from a much larger clone. V gene TRBV10-3 combines with J gene TRBJ1-2, with TRBD1 as a possible D gene (6 bases). Germline V gene lookup returns CDR1 ENHRY and CDR2 SYGVKD. This CDR3 has 13 amino acids. V was clipped by 3 bases and J by 5 bases, with 10 bases between them. CDR3 region: CAISDGQLYGYTF. The DNA of the CDR3 is TGTGCCATCAGTGACGGACAGCTTTATGGCTACACCTTC.

This clonotype was seen only once. The V call is TRBV4-1, the J call TRBJ2-7; TRBD2 is a possible D gene (6 bases). The CDR3 is 15 amino acids. Between the trimmed V and J ends, which lost 2 bases and 7 bases, there was a span of 18 bases. Germline loops: CDR1 MGHRA, CDR2 YSYEKL. CDR3 protein: CASSQLGLPYNEQYF. CDR3 sequence (DNA): TGCGCCAGCAGCCAACTGGGACTGCCTTACAATGAGCAGTACTTC.

The genes are TRBV5-5 and TRBJ1-4; D is ambiguous. The CDR3 sequence is 15 residues long. V gave up 0 bases and J gave up 4 bases, with 10 bases separating them. Germline V gives CDR1 SGHKS, CDR2 YYEKEE (reference sequence). CDR3 nucleotides: TGTGCCAGCAGCTTGGAACAGACGTATAATGAAAAACTGTTTTTT. It codes for CASSLEQTYNEKLFF.

There are a few counts of this clonotype. This chain uses TRBV21-1 with TRBJ2-3; TRBD1, the table's D call, lacks a check against the DNA. TRBV21-1 counts as a pseudogene. This CDR3 has 12 amino acids. The CDR3 sequence: CAEDRGGDTQYF. The CDR3 nucleotides read TGTGCCGAGGACAGGGGTGGAGATACGCAGTATTTT.

In the case of this clonotype: A much more abundant neighbour one base away suggests this may be a read error. The chain joins TRBV28 to TRBJ2-1; D perhaps matches TRBD1 (6 bases). The end of the DNA aligns better with TRBJ2-7, so the J call may be wrong. Germline assignment: CDR1 MDHEN and CDR2 SYDVKM. The CDR3 runs 14 residues. CDR3 residues: CATLRQVPSNEQYF. CDR3 DNA: TGTGCCACCCTCCGACAGGTACCTTCCAATGAGCAGTACTTC.